The rows below give T cell receptor beta chains drawn from one sample of a study of CD8 T cell repertoires and HIV-1 epitope variants. Sequencing used immunoSEQ multiplex PCR; TCRdb keeps in-frame clones, though not all of them. The sample holds approximately 90,000 clones, roughly four fifths seen once. Sequenced: uncultured baseline CD8+ T cells from peripheral blood mononuclear cells (PBMCs). All receptors derive from a male donor with HIV. Each CDR3 is given with its conserved first and last residue. A D gene is named only where the DNA matches it firmly. Rows give clone size only sometimes, using once, few, many, or a class for an expanded clone.

CDR3 DNA,CDR3 protein,clone size,J gene,D gene,V gene
TGTGCCAGAGAGAGGGAGGGAAACACTGAAGCTTTCTTT,CAREREGNTEAFF,.,TRBJ1-1,.,TRBV2
TGTGCCAGCTGTGACAGGGGCCTGACAGATACGCAGTATTTT,CASCDRGLTDTQYF,.,TRBJ2-3,TRBD1,TRBV6-5
TGCAGCGTAGGGACAGGGCAAGATACGCAGTATTTT,CSVGTGQDTQYF,few,TRBJ2-3,TRBD1,TRBV29-1
TGTGCCAGTATCCCGACAGGGGTGCCCAATCAGCCCCAGCATTTT,CASIPTGVPNQPQHF,once,TRBJ1-5,TRBD1,TRBV19
TGTGCCAGCAGCGTAGGGGGCGCTGGGGCCAACGTCCTGACTTTC,CASSVGGAGANVLTF,.,TRBJ2-6,TRBD1,TRBV5-6
TGCGCCAGCAGCCACCAGACCCACAATGAGCAGTTCTTC,CASSHQTHNEQFF,.,TRBJ2-1,.,TRBV4-1
TGTGCCAGCAGCTTATTGGGGAGGGAGACCCAGTACTTC,CASSLLGRETQYF,few,TRBJ2-5,.,TRBV7-9
TGTGCCTTCCTACAGAGGGCTACCGGGGAGCTGTTTTTT,CAFLQRATGELFF,once,TRBJ2-2,.,TRBV30
TGTGCCAGCATGGGGGGACTGAAACTAGCCAAAAACATTCAGTACTTC,CASMGGLKLAKNIQYF,once,TRBJ2-4,.,TRBV2
TGTGCCAGTAGTGGGTCCGGACAGGGGCTACAGACCCAGTACTTC,CASSGSGQGLQTQYF,.,TRBJ2-5,TRBD1,TRBV19
TGTGCCAGCAGTTGGGACCCCTTCTCTGGGGCCAACGTCCTGACTTTC,CASSWDPFSGANVLTF,.,TRBJ2-6,.,TRBV27
TGTGCCAGCAGCGTAGGGGCTAGCGGAGGGGAGACCCAGTACTTC,CASSVGASGGETQYF,.,TRBJ2-5,TRBD2,TRBV9
TGTGCCAGCAGCCTCGGGGGTCCCAGGGAGCAGTACTTC,CASSLGGPREQYF,.,TRBJ2-7,.,TRBV5-6
TGCAGCGTCGAGACAGGGGACTATGGCTACACCTTC,CSVETGDYGYTF,.,TRBJ1-2,TRBD1,TRBV29-1
TGTGCCAGCAGGACCGGGACATCCTCCTACGAGCAGTACTTC,CASRTGTSSYEQYF,.,TRBJ2-7,.,TRBV28
TGTGCCAGCAGCGTAGGGGGGCTTGGTTATAATGAAAAACTGTTTTTT,CASSVGGLGYNEKLFF,.,TRBJ1-4,.,TRBV9
TGCAGCGTTGAACTATCCCCGGGGCTCTTC,CSVELSPGLF,.,TRBJ1-2,.,TRBV29-1
TGTGCCAGTAGTATCAAACACCAAGCGGGAGGTGAGCAGTTCTTC,CASSIKHQAGGEQFF,once,TRBJ2-1,TRBD2,TRBV19
TGCGCCAGCAGCTTTCTATCTAGCGGGGTTTATGAGCAGTTCTTC,CASSFLSSGVYEQFF,.,TRBJ2-1,TRBD2,TRBV5-1
TGTGCCAGCAGTGAAGGTTTAGGGTTGCGACTTGGAAACACCATATATTTT,CASSEGLGLRLGNTIYF,few,TRBJ1-3,.,TRBV2
TGTGCCAGCAGCCAAGATTCCGTCAGGGGGAGTCGGCAGTTCTTC,CASSQDSVRGSRQFF,.,TRBJ2-1,TRBD1,TRBV14
TGTGCCAGCAGCTCTGGGCGGTTCGGCCCGATCCCAGATACGCAGTATTTT,CASSSGRFGPIPDTQYF,.,TRBJ2-3,.,TRBV7-9
TGTGCCAGCAGCCAGGGGGCGGGGGGCGACCTCTCCTACGAGCAGTACTTC,CASSQGAGGDLSYEQYF,.,TRBJ2-7,.,TRBV7-2
TGTGCCACCGCTGGGGGACAGCGGAATCAGCCCCAGCATTTT,CATAGGQRNQPQHF,.,TRBJ1-5,TRBD1,TRBV6-5
TGCGCCAGCAGCCAAGATCTAGGGACAGGGGATGGCTACACCTTC,CASSQDLGTGDGYTF,.,TRBJ1-2,TRBD1,TRBV4-3
TGCGCCAGCAGCCAAGATCGGGCAGGGGGTTCACCCCTCCACTTT,CASSQDRAGGSPLHF,.,TRBJ1-6,TRBD1,TRBV4-3
TGTGCCAGCAGCCATCTGACTAGCCGAACCACAGATACGCAGTATTTT,CASSHLTSRTTDTQYF,.,TRBJ2-3,TRBD2,TRBV14
TGTGCCAGTAGCAATCCCCCCGACGGCAGCTCCTATAATTCACCCCTCCACTTT,CASSNPPDGSSYNSPLHF,.,TRBJ1-6,.,TRBV19